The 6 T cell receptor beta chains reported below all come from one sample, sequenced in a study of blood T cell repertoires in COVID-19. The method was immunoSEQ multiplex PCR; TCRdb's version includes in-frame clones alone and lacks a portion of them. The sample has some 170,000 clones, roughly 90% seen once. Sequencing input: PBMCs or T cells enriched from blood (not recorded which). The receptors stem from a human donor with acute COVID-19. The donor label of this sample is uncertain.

DNA of the CDR3: TGTGCCAGCAGTTACGGGGGCCTCTACGAGCAGTACTTC. Translation: CASSYGGLYEQYF. The V gene is TRBV6-5, the J gene TRBJ2-7; maybe TRBD1 (6 bases). The CDR3 covers 13 residues. Deletions cut 2 bases from V and 3 bases from J, with 8 bases between. Germline CDR1 and CDR2: MNHEY and SVGAGI.

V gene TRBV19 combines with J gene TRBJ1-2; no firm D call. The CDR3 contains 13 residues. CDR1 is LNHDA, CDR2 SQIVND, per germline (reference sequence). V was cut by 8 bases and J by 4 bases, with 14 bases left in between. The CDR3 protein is CASLERGSYGYTF. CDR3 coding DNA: TGTGCCAGTCTTGAAAGAGGGAGCTATGGCTACACCTTC.

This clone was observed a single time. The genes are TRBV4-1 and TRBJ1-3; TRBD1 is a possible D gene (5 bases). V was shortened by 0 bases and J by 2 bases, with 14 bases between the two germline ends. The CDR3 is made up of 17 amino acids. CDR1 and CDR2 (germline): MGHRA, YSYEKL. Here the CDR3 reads CASSQDRTGLTGNTIYF. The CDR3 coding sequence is TGCGCCAGCAGCCAAGATAGAACAGGATTGACTGGAAACACCATATATTTT.

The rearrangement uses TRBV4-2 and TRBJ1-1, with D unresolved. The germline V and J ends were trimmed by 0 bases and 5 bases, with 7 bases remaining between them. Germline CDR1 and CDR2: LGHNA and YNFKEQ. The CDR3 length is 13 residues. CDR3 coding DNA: TGTGCCAGCAGCCAAGAAGGGAGGACTGAAGCTTTCTTT. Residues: CASSQEGRTEAFF.

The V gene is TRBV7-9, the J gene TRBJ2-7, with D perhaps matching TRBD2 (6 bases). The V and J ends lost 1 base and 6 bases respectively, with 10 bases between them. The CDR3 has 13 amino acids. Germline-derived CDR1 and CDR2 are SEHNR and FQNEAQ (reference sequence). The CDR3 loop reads CASSLDSSGEQYF. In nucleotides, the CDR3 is TGTGCCAGCAGCTTAGACAGTAGCGGCGAGCAGTACTTC.

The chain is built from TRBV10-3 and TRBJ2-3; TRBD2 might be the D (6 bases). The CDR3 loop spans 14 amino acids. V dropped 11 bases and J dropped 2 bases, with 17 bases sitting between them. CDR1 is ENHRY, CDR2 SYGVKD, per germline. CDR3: CAAKGDSSTDTQYF. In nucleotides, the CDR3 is TGTGCCGCCAAAGGGGACTCGTCCACAGATACGCAGTATTTT.